This record covers a single T cell receptor beta chain. Its antigen remains unidentified. Germline V CDR1 and CDR2: SGHTA, FQGNSA. The CDR3 runs 13 residues. V lost 5 bases and J lost 5, with 12 bases in between. The entry originates in a study of cytomegalovirus exposure and HLA in healthy donors. Regarding the study as a whole: Confirmation was obtained in vitro that three CMV-associated chains are specific for CMV antigens.

The data were produced by immunoSEQ multiplex PCR, yet TCRdb's version contains in-frame clones alone and is incomplete. The sample yields about 140,000 clones, approximately 80% seen once. The origin of this receptor is a man aged 30 to 39 in good health and CMV-seropositive. The sequencing input was PBMCs. The rearrangement links TRBV7-2 to TRBJ1-1; the D gene is possibly TRBD1 (5 bases). CDR3 sequence reads: CASSARDGTEAFF. In DNA, the CDR3 is TGTGCCAGCAGCGCCAGGGATGGAACTGAAGCTTTCTTT.